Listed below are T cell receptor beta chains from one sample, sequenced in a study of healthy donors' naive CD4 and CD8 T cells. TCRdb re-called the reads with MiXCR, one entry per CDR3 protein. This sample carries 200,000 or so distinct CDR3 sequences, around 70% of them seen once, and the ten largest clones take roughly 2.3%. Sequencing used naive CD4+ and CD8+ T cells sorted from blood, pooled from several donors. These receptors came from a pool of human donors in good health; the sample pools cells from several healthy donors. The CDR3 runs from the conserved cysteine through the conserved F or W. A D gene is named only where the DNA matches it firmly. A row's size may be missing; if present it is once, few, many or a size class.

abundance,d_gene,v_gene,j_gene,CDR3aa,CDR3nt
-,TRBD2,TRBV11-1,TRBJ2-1,CASSLLSGLNNEQFF,TGTGCCAGCAGCTTACTTAGCGGGCTAAACAATGAGCAGTTCTTC
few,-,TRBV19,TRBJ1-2,CASSIQGRPNYGYTF,TGTGCCAGTAGTATCCAGGGACGTCCCAACTATGGCTACACCTTC
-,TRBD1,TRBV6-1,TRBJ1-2,CASKGTGSYGYTF,TGTGCCAGCAAGGGGACAGGTTCCTATGGCTACACCTTC
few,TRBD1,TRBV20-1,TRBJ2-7,CSARVSRGLSEQYF,TGCAGTGCTAGAGTTTCCAGGGGGCTGAGTGAGCAGTACTTC
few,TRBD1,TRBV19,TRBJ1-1,CASSMTAGGLNTEAFF,TGTGCCAGTAGTATGACCGCAGGGGGACTGAACACTGAAGCTTTCTTT
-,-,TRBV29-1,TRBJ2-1,CSAGTPVNEQFF,TGCAGCGCCGGGACCCCTGTCAATGAGCAGTTCTTC
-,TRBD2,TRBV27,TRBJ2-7,CASKFGTSGDEQYF,TGTGCCAGCAAATTCGGGACTAGCGGCGACGAGCAGTACTTC
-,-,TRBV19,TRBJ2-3,CASSIPPRGGTQYF,TGTGCCAGTTCGATCCCCCCGCGGGGAGGAACGCAGTATTTT
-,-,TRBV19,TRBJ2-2,CAHGGYDGELFF,TGTGCCCATGGGGGTTATGACGGGGAGCTGTTTTTT
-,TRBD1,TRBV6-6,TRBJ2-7,CASSTTGESYEQYF,TGTGCCAGCAGTACGACAGGGGAGTCCTACGAGCAGTACTTC
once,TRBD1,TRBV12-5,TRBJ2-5,CASGRGTVETQYF,TGTGCTAGTGGACGAGGGACAGTAGAGACCCAGTACTTC
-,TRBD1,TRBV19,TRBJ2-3,CASSIGDRVFGTDTQYF,TGTGCCAGTAGTATAGGGGACAGGGTCTTTGGCACAGATACGCAGTATTTT
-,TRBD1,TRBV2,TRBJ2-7,CASSIGTGANEQYF,TGTGCCAGCAGTATTGGGACAGGGGCCAACGAGCAGTACTTC
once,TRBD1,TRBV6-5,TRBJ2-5,CASSYFGQAMQTQYF,TGTGCCAGCAGTTATTTCGGACAGGCAATGCAGACCCAGTACTTC
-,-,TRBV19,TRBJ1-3,CASSIKADSGNTIYF,TGTGCCAGTAGTATAAAGGCCGACTCTGGAAACACCATATATTTT
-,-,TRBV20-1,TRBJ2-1,CSANDREQFF,TGCAGTGCTAACGACAGGGAGCAGTTCTTC
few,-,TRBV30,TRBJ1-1,CAWSVLVGSQAFF,TGTGCCTGGAGTGTACTGGTGGGATCTCAAGCTTTCTTT
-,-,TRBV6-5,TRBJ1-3,CASSYKRTSSGNTIYF,TGTGCCAGCAGTTACAAACGGACCAGCTCTGGAAACACCATATATTTT
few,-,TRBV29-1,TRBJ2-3,CSVESFGTDTQYF,TGCAGCGTTGAAAGTTTTGGCACAGATACGCAGTATTTT
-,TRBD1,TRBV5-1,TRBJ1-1,CASSPRQGKDTEASF,TGCGCCAGCAGCCCTCGACAGGGGAAAGACACTGAAGCTTCCTTT
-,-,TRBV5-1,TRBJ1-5,CASSLGDPGAGNQPQHF,TGCGCCAGCAGCTTGGGCGACCCAGGGGCGGGCAATCAGCCCCAGCATTTT
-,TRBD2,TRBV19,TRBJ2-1,CASLGGSEVNEQFF,TGTGCCAGTCTGGGCGGGAGCGAGGTCAATGAGCAGTTCTTC
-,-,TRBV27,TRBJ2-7,CASRGRGHEQYF,TGTGCCAGCAGGGGCAGAGGTCACGAGCAGTACTTC
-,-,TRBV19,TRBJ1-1,CASSIVDTEAFF,TGTGCCAGTAGTATAGTGGACACTGAAGCTTTCTTT
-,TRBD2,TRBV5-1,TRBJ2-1,CASSLLAGMGNEQFF,TGTGCCAGCAGCCTACTAGCGGGGATGGGCAATGAGCAGTTCTTC
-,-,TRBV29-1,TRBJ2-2,CSVEEGGAGIDTGELFF,TGCAGCGTTGAAGAGGGGGGCGCGGGTATCGACACCGGGGAGCTGTTTTTT
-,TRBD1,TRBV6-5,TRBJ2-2,CASSYLRTGMNTGELFF,TGTGCCAGCAGTTACCTACGGACAGGGATGAACACCGGGGAGCTGTTTTTT
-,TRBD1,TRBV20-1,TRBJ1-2,CSARGSGQGNYGYTF,TGCAGTGCTAGAGGGTCGGGACAGGGGAACTATGGCTACACCTTC
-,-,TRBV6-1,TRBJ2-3,CASTPRATSLAFSDTQYF,TGTGCCAGCACCCCGAGGGCGACTAGTCTCGCGTTTTCGGATACGCAGTATTTT
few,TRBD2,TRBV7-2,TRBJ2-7,CASSLVWSSGRMAYF,TGTGCCAGCAGCTTAGTATGGTCTAGCGGGAGGATGGCGTACTTC
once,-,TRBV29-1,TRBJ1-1,CSSERVNTEAFF,TGCAGCTCCGAGAGGGTGAACACTGAAGCTTTCTTT
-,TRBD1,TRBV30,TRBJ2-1,CAGGTGGVYNEQFF,TGTGCCGGTGGGACAGGGGGCGTCTACAATGAGCAGTTCTTC
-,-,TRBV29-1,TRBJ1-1,CSVEGRAEAFF,TGCAGCGTTGAAGGGAGGGCTGAAGCTTTCTTT
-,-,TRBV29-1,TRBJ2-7,CSVEDPTGDGEQYF,TGCAGCGTTGAAGATCCGACTGGGGATGGCGAGCAGTACTTC
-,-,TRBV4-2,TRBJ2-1,CASSQEGGTDNEQFF,TGTGCCAGCAGCCAAGAAGGGGGTACCGACAATGAGCAGTTCTTC
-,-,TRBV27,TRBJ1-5,CASSEISKDSSSNQPQHF,TGTGCCAGCAGCGAAATCAGCAAGGACAGCTCTAGCAATCAGCCCCAGCATTTT
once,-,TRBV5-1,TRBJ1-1,CASSYEQGNTEAFF,TGTGCCAGCAGCTACGAACAGGGGAACACTGAAGCTTTCTTT
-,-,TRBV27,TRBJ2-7,CASSLSPNALGSEQYF,TGTGCCAGCAGTTTATCCCCAAACGCCTTAGGGAGCGAGCAGTACTTC
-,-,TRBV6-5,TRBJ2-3,CASSYTRATDTQYF,TGTGCCAGCAGTTACACAAGGGCTACAGATACGCAGTATTTT
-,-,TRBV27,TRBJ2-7,CASSLFGPIYEQYF,TGTGCCAGCAGTTTATTCGGTCCTATCTACGAGCAGTACTTC
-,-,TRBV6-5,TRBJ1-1,CASGPGHTEAFF,TGTGCCAGCGGTCCGGGACACACTGAAGCTTTCTTT
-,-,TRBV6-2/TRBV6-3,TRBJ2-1,CASSYGGRVNEQFF,TGTGCCAGCAGTTACGGGGGAAGAGTCAATGAGCAGTTCTTC
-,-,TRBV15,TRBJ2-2,CATSRDPTGLESGELFF,TGTGCCACCAGCAGAGACCCCACGGGATTAGAATCCGGGGAGCTGTTTTTT
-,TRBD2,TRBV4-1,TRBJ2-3,CASSQSGLAPDTQYF,TGCGCCAGCAGCCAATCTGGACTAGCCCCCGATACGCAGTATTTT
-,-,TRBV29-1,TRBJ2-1,CSVGLAAGNEQFF,TGCAGCGTTGGGCTGGCTGCAGGCAATGAGCAGTTCTTC
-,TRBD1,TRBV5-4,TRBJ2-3,CASSPRTGSTDTQYF,TGTGCCAGCAGCCCCCGGACAGGGAGCACAGATACGCAGTATTTT
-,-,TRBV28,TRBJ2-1,CASSYTAGNEQFF,TGTGCCAGCAGTTATACGGCGGGGAATGAGCAGTTCTTC
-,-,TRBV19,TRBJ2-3,CASKDGPSTDTQYF,TGTGCCAGTAAGGACGGACCTAGCACAGATACGCAGTATTTT
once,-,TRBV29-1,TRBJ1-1,CSTEGAFMNTEAFF,TGCAGCACTGAAGGGGCCTTCATGAACACTGAAGCTTTCTTT
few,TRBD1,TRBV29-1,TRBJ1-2,CSVEDQTGGDYGYTF,TGCAGCGTTGAAGATCAAACAGGGGGAGATTATGGCTACACCTTC
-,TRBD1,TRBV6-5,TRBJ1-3,CATGDSSGNTIYF,TGTGCCACCGGGGACAGCTCTGGAAACACCATATATTTT
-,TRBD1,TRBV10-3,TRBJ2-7,CAIRDRGRKDEQYF,TGTGCCATCAGGGACAGGGGGCGCAAGGACGAGCAGTACTTC
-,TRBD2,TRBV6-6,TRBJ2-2,CASTSRGTSGNTGELFF,TGTGCCAGCACCTCGCGGGGAACTAGCGGGAACACCGGGGAGCTGTTTTTT
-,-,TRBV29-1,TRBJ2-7,CSVEDRQGSGYEQYF,TGCAGCGTTGAAGATCGCCAGGGAAGTGGCTACGAGCAGTACTTC